This TCR beta chain was sequenced during a study of blood T cell repertoires in COVID-19. Study as a whole: The samples span acute and convalescent COVID-19 from the United States, Italy and Spain.

Authors' processing steps: Estimated nucleated cell counts came from reference gene primer amplification. This table comes from immunoSEQ multiplex PCR, and its TCRdb copy is limited to in-frame clones, with some not included. V, J and clone size were drawn from that table, and D and trimming were deduced from the DNA. The table lists just over 95,000 clones, around 76% of them singletons. Trimming stripped 4 bases from V and 4 bases from J, with 10 bases between. The CDR3 has 14 amino acids. CDR1 is SGHTA and CDR2 is FQGNSA in the germline V gene. The receptor comes from a man at least 80 years old with acute or convalescent COVID-19. This rearrangement joins TRBV7-2 to TRBJ2-2; D gene uncertain. The specimen sequenced was peripheral blood. Written as DNA, the CDR3 is TGTGCCAGCAGCTCGAGATCCTCCACCGGGGAGCTGTTTTTT. Protein sequence: CASSSRSSTGELFF.